Following are 25 T cell receptor beta chains from one sample sequenced in a study of beta chain features in type 1 diabetes. Since all of the isolated RNA was reverse transcribed, expressed TCRB transcripts were what got sequenced. Only in-frame clones appear in the TCRdb table, and some are missing; sequencing was by immunoSEQ multiplex PCR. The sample lists approximately 100,000 clones; under 40% were seen once. Material for sequencing was stem cell memory CD4+ T cells from blood. The receptors derive from a woman between 18 and 30 years old in good health.

This clone has more than one count but fewer than ten. V is TRBV5-1 and J is TRBJ2-1, with 13 bases identical to TRBD2. The germline V gene has CDR1 SGHRS and CDR2 YFSETQ. V shed 2 bases, J shed 9 bases, and the junction held 11 bases outside the gene matches. CDR3 length: 17 amino acids. The CDR3 DNA reads as TGCGCCAGCAGCTTAAATACGGGACTAGCGGGACGGGGTGAGCAGTTCTTC. This gives the protein CASSLNTGLAGRGEQFF.

This clone was observed a handful of times. The chain employs TRBV5-1 and TRBJ2-2; D may be TRBD2 (5 bases). Germline V gives CDR1 SGHRS, CDR2 YFSETQ. This CDR3 has 15 amino acids. Trimming cost V 0 bases and J 4 bases, with 10 bases left between them. The CDR3: CASSLVATSTGELFF. For the CDR3, the DNA is TGCGCCAGCAGCTTGGTAGCGACGAGCACCGGGGAGCTGTTTTTT.

The chain is built from TRBV6-5 and TRBJ2-7, with TRBD2 identical over 10 bases. The CDR3 has 12 amino acids. Germline V gene sequence: CDR1 MNHEY, CDR2 SVGAGI. With V trimmed by 9 bases and J by 3 bases, 2 bases remained unmatched. CDR3 loop: CASKREGYEQYF. CDR3 DNA: TGTGCCAGTAAGCGGGAGGGCTACGAGCAGTACTTC.

In nucleotides, the CDR3 is TGTGCCAGTCGACCGACAGTAACCACCGGGGAGCTGTTTTTT. This translates into CASRPTVTTGELFF. The V call is TRBV5-6, the J call TRBJ2-2; perhaps TRBD1 as D (5 bases). The V end was cut by 8 bases, the J end by 4 bases, with 15 bases between. The CDR3 spans 14 residues. CDR1 and CDR2 (germline): SGHDT, YYEEEE.

This chain joins TRBV29-1 and TRBJ1-5; D is uncertain. The CDR3 runs 15 residues. Germline-derived CDR1 and CDR2 are SQVTM and ANQGSEA. The CDR3 region has the DNA TGCACCCTCAATGCGGGCCCCCATAGCAATCAGCCCCAGCATTTT. It is translated as CTLNAGPHSNQPQHF.

The rearrangement links TRBV6-5 to TRBJ2-1, with 10 bases matching TRBD2. The CDR3 has 14 amino acids. Germline lookup yields CDR1 MNHEY and CDR2 SVGAGI. V lost 6 bases to trimming and J lost 9 bases; unmatched junction nucleotides: 8. CDR3 loop: CASSPQAGGVEQFF. CDR3 nucleotides: TGTGCCAGCAGCCCTCAAGCGGGAGGGGTTGAGCAGTTCTTC.

The rearrangement joins TRBV7-9 to TRBJ1-2, with unresolved D. The CDR3 has 12 amino acids. Trimming stripped 3 bases from V and 8 bases from J, with 10 bases between. Germline V CDR1 and CDR2: SEHNR, FQNEAQ (reference sequence). The chain's CDR3 is CASSFTSRGYTF. In DNA form, the CDR3 reads TGTGCCAGCAGCTTCACCTCGAGGGGCTACACCTTC.

The chain employs TRBV6-6 and TRBJ2-1, with TRBD1 matching over 8 bases. There are 15 residues in the CDR3. Germline loops: CDR1 MNHNY, CDR2 SVGAGI (reference sequence). With 8 bases clipped from V and 0 bases from J, the junction kept 6 bases outside the gene matches. CDR3 in amino acids: CASRTGSTSYNEQFF. The CDR3 nucleotides read TGTGCCAGCCGGACAGGGAGTACCTCCTACAATGAGCAGTTCTTC.

The table lists this clone with a few counts. This chain connects TRBV5-1 to TRBJ2-7; 9 bases match TRBD1. The CDR3 runs to 16 residues. Trimming removed 2 bases from V and 1 base from J; junction bases left unmatched: 7. Per germline, CDR1 SGHRS and CDR2 YFSETQ. The CDR3 loop reads CASSFPNGTGSYEQYF. The CDR3 nucleotides read TGCGCCAGCAGCTTTCCAAACGGGACAGGGTCCTACGAGCAGTACTTC.

The gene calls are TRBV4-1 and TRBJ2-1, with TRBD2 as a possible D gene (5 bases). Per the germline V gene, CDR1 is MGHRA and CDR2 is YSYEKL. CDR3 length equals 15 residues. V gave up 3 bases and J gave up 7 bases, with 16 bases separating them. CDR3 in amino acids: CASSHAKGGGNEQFF. The CDR3 DNA is TGCGCCAGCAGCCATGCCAAAGGAGGTGGGAATGAGCAGTTCTTC.

V gene TRBV25-1 combines with J gene TRBJ2-1; a weak D match, TRBD2 (6 bases). Germline-derived CDR1 and CDR2 are MGHDK and SYGVNS. The CDR3 has 14 residues. Trimming stripped 10 bases from V and 8 bases from J, with 21 bases between. CDR3 region: CAIPKRRAFDEQFF. The CDR3 DNA reads as TGTGCCATCCCTAAGCGGAGGGCCTTCGATGAGCAGTTCTTC.

For the CDR3, the DNA is TGTGCCTGGAGTGTATCGGTGGGCGAGCAGTTCTTC. Residues: CAWSVSVGEQFF. The chain uses TRBV30 and TRBJ2-1; D not certain. This CDR3 spans 12 amino acids. Germline V CDR1 and CDR2: GTSNPN, SVGIG (reference sequence). Trimming shortened V by 0 bases and J by 10 bases, and 10 bases separated the two germline ends.

The V gene is TRBV2, the J gene TRBJ2-6; D uncertain. The CDR3 length is 16 residues. Per germline, CDR1 SNHLY and CDR2 FYNNEI. With 7 bases removed from V and 0 bases from J, the gap between germline ends came to 13 bases. As DNA, the CDR3 is TGTGCCAGCACGGCCCTGTGGAGCTCTGGGGCCAACGTCCTGACTTTC. It codes for CASTALWSSGANVLTF. Variable domain in full (rest from reference TRBV2 and TRBJ2-6): EPEVTQTPSHQVTQMGQEVILRCVPISNHLYFYWYRQILGQKVEFLVSFYNNEISEKSEIFDDQFSVERPDGSNFTLKIRSTKLEDSAMYFCASTALWSSGANVLTFGAGSRLTVL.

The CDR3 loop is CASSQVNGGAGQQETQYF. The CDR3 DNA is TGCGCCAGCAGCCAAGTAAACGGCGGAGCGGGCCAGCAAGAGACCCAGTACTTC. The V gene is TRBV4-1, the J gene TRBJ2-5; maybe TRBD2 (6 bases). Trimming removed 1 base from V and 2 bases from J, with 20 bases in between. Germline V gives CDR1 MGHRA, CDR2 YSYEKL. CDR3 length: 18 amino acids.

This rearrangement joins TRBV5-1 to TRBJ2-2, with D tentatively TRBD1 (5 bases). Germline V CDR1 and CDR2: SGHRS, YFSETQ. The CDR3 length is 15 residues. The V end lost 1 base, the J end lost 2 bases, and 9 bases lay between the germline ends. The CDR3 DNA sequence: TGCGCCAGCAGCTTGTTGCAGGGTAACACCGGGGAGCTGTTTTTT. This encodes CASSLLQGNTGELFF.

The chain uses TRBV11-2 and TRBJ2-2, with D possibly being TRBD2 (6 bases). CDR1 and CDR2 (germline): SGHAT, FQNNGV. Trimming took off 1 base at V and 11 bases at J, with 17 bases between the two ends. The CDR3 is made up of 15 amino acids. The CDR3, as DNA: TGTGCCAGCAGCTTAGTGCGAGCGGGTGGGAAAGAGCTGTTTTTT. This sequence encodes CASSLVRAGGKELFF.

This chain joins TRBV5-1 and TRBJ2-5, with D possibly TRBD1 on 5 matching bases. Germline V lookup: CDR1 SGHRS, CDR2 YFSETQ. The V and J ends lost 2 bases and 2 bases respectively, with 19 bases between them. The CDR3 is 17 residues long. For the CDR3, the DNA is TGCGCCAGCAGCTTCTCACAGGAGCCACGCTTTCAAGAGACCCAGTACTTC. It specifies CASSFSQEPRFQETQYF.

The rearrangement links TRBV9 to TRBJ2-7; maybe TRBD1 (6 bases). The V and J ends lost 0 bases and 0 bases respectively, with 10 bases between them. CDR3 size: 15 residues. Germline-derived CDR1 and CDR2 are SGDLS and YYNGEE. The CDR3 DNA is TGTGCCAGCAGCGTAGAAGGGGGTCGCTCCTACGAGCAGTACTTC. Amino acid sequence: CASSVEGGRSYEQYF.

The genes are TRBV5-1 and TRBJ2-1, with a tentative D call TRBD1 (5 bases). Germline V gene lookup returns CDR1 SGHRS and CDR2 YFSETQ. The CDR3 runs to 14 residues. Between the trimmed V and J ends, which lost 1 base and 4 bases, there was a span of 9 bases. The chain's CDR3 is CASSLRGLYNEQFF. The CDR3 coding sequence is TGCGCCAGCAGCTTGAGGGGCCTATACAATGAGCAGTTCTTC.

This clone has a handful of counts. The V gene is TRBV6-6, the J gene TRBJ2-7, with 9 bases matching TRBD1. Germline V gene sequence: CDR1 MNHNY, CDR2 SVGAGI (reference sequence). This CDR3 has 15 amino acids. After removal of 7 bases from V and 2 bases from J, the junction contained 9 bases not matched to a gene. CDR3 protein: CASTSAQGATYEQYF. CDR3 nucleotides: TGTGCCAGCACCTCTGCACAGGGGGCCACCTACGAGCAGTACTTC.

This clone showed up just a few times. CDR3 in amino acids: CASSGSGLVWEQYF. The CDR3 nucleotides read TGTGCCAGCAGCGGTTCGGGGTTGGTTTGGGAGCAGTACTTC. V and J are TRBV5-6 and TRBJ2-7; a weak D match, TRBD2 (5 bases). CDR1 is SGHDT, CDR2 YYEEEE, per germline. The CDR3 runs to 14 residues. The V end lost 4 bases, the J end lost 7 bases, and 18 bases lay between the germline ends.

The rearrangement joins TRBV5-4 to TRBJ1-1, with D unresolved. Germline V lookup: CDR1 SGHNT, CDR2 YYREEE (reference sequence). The V gene lost 0 bases and the J gene lost 1 base, with 10 bases spanning the gap. This CDR3 region has 15 residues. CDR3 nucleotide sequence: TGTGCCAGCAGCTTGGGGCCGGGGTCGAACACTGAAGCTTTCTTT. Its translation is CASSLGPGSNTEAFF.

For the CDR3, the DNA is TGCGCCAGCGCATCTAGTAACAATGAGCAGTTCTTC. This gives the protein CASASSNNEQFF. J is TRBJ2-1 and V is TRBV10-2; D is undetermined. This CDR3 is built from 12 residues. Trimming took 8 bases from V and 5 from J, leaving 10 bases between them. Germline lookup yields CDR1 WSHSY and CDR2 SAAADI.

The CDR3 region is CASSPMTGKGADTQYF. The CDR3 DNA reads as TGTGCCAGCTCGCCTATGACAGGGAAAGGGGCAGATACGCAGTATTTT. The gene calls are TRBV18 and TRBJ2-3; 7 bases fit TRBD1. The J segment lost 4 bases and the V segment lost 6 bases, leaving 13 bases of the junction unmatched. The CDR3 spans 16 residues. Germline-derived CDR1 and CDR2 are KGHSH and LQKENI.

The sample holds a few counts of this clone. This sequence joins TRBV29-1 and TRBJ1-1; tentative D call: TRBD1 (6 bases). CDR1 and CDR2 from the germline V gene are SQVTM and ANQGSEA. The CDR3 spans 15 residues. V lost 4 bases to trimming and J lost 3 bases, with 18 bases between them. The CDR3 loop reads CSVGGGPYPDTEAFF. CDR3 DNA: TGCAGCGTTGGGGGGGGGCCCTACCCGGACACTGAAGCTTTCTTT. The full variable domain, with the rest looked up from reference TRBV29-1 and TRBJ1-1, is SAVISQKPSRDICQRGTSLTIQCQVDSQVTMMFWYRQQPGQSLTLIATANQGSEATYESGFVIDKFPISRPNLTFSTLTVSNMSPEDSSIYLCSVGGGPYPDTEAFFGQGTRLTVV.